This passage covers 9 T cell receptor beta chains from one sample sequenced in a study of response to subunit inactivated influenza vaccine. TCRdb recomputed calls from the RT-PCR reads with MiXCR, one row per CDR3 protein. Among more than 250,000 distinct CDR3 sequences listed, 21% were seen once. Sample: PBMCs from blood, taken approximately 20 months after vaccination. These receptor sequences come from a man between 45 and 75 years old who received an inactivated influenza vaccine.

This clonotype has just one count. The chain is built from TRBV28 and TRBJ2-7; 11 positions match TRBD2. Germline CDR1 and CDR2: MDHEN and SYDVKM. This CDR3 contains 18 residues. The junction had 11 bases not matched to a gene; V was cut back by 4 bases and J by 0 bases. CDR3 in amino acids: CASSYAGTSGVPSYEQYF. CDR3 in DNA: TGTGCCAGCAGTTATGCGGGGACTAGCGGAGTCCCCTCCTACGAGCAGTACTTC.

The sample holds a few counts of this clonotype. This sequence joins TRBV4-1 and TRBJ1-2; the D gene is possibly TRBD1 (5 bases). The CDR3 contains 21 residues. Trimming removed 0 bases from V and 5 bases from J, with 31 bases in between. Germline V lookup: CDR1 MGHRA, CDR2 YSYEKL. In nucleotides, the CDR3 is TGCGCCAGCAGCCAAGAGGCCCTCATGGGAAGCAGGGCCCAGCGGGCTTATGGCTACACCTTC. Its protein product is CASSQEALMGSRAQRAYGYTF.

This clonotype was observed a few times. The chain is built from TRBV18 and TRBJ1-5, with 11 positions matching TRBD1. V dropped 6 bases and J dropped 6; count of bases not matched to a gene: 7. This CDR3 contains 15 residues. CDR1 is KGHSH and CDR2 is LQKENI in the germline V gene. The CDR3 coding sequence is TGTGCCAGCTCGCAGGGACAGGGGGAGGGTCAGCCCCAGCATTTT. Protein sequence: CASSQGQGEGQPQHF.

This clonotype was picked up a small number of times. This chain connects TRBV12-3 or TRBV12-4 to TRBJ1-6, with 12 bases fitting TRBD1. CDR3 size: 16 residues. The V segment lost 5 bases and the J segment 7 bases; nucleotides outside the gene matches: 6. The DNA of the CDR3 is TGTGCCAGCAGTCCCGGGACAGGGGGCTGGAATTCACCCCTCCACTTT. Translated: CASSPGTGGWNSPLHF.

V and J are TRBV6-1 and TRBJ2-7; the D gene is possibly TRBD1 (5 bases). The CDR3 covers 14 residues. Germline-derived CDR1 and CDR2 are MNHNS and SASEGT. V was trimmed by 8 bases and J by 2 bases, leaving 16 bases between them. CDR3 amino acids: CASGRQSPPYEQYF. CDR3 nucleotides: TGTGCCAGCGGCCGACAGTCCCCCCCCTACGAGCAGTACTTC.

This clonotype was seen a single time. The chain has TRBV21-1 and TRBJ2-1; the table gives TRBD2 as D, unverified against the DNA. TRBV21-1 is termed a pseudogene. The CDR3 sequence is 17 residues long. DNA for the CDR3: TGTGCCAGCAGCAGACGAAGCGGGAGGCCCTGTTGGAATGAGCAGTTCTTC. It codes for CASSRRSGRPCWNEQFF.

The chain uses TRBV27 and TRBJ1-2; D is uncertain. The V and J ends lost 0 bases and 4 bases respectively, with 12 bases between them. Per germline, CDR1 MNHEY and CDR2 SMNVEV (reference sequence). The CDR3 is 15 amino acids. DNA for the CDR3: TGTGCCAGCAGTTTATCGGGATATATGGGCTATGGCTACACCTTC. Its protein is CASSLSGYMGYGYTF.

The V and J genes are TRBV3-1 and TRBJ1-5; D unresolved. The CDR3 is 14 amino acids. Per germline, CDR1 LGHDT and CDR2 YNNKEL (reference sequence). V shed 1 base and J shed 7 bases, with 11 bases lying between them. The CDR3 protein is CASSQGQAGQPQHF. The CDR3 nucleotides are TGTGCCAGCAGCCAAGGTCAGGCAGGCCAGCCCCAGCATTTT. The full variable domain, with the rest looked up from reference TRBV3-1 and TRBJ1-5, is DTAVSQTPKYLVTQMGNDKSIKCEQNLGHDTMYWYKQDSKKFLKIMFSYNNKELIINETVPNRFSPKSPDKAHLNLHINSLELGDSAVYFCASSQGQAGQPQHFGDGTRLSIL.

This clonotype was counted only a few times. The CDR3 DNA reads as TGCAGTTTTGGACAGATGAACACTGAAGCTTTCTTT. Translated: CSFGQMNTEAFF. The V and J genes are TRBV29-1 and TRBJ1-1, with a tentative D call TRBD1 (6 bases). This CDR3 is 12 amino acids long. Germline CDR1 SQVTM, CDR2 ANQGSEA.